The 9 T cell receptor beta chains below all came from one sample that was sequenced in a study of blood T cell repertoires in COVID-19. The data were produced by immunoSEQ multiplex PCR, yet TCRdb's version contains in-frame clones alone and is incomplete. Of about 200,000 clones in the sample, about 85% were seen once. The specimen was peripheral blood. Source of these receptors: a human donor in a cohort sampled during active COVID-19.

The chain recombines TRBV6-6 with TRBJ2-3, with 7 bases matching TRBD1. The V gene's germline CDR1 is MNHNY and CDR2 SVGAGI (reference sequence). The CDR3 consists of 17 residues. V trimming: 5 bases; J trimming: 0 bases; junction bases outside the gene matches: 11. DNA of the CDR3: TGTGCCAGCAGTCGACAAAACAGGGGTTCTAGCACAGATACGCAGTATTTT. Its protein product is CASSRQNRGSSTDTQYF.

The V call is TRBV6-6, the J call TRBJ1-2, with D possibly being TRBD1 (6 bases). Germline lookup yields CDR1 MNHNY and CDR2 SVGAGI (reference sequence). The CDR3 contains 14 residues. V was shortened by 5 bases and J by 8 bases, with 18 bases between the two germline ends. DNA of the CDR3: TGTGCCAGCAGTCCCAAACAGGGAAGTCGAGGCTACACCTTC. This encodes CASSPKQGSRGYTF.

V gene TRBV6-5 combines with J gene TRBJ2-7, with D maybe TRBD1 (6 bases). The V and J ends lost 10 bases and 6 bases respectively, with 22 bases between them. Germline CDR1 is MNHEY and CDR2 is SVGAGI. The CDR3 extends over 14 amino acids. CDR3 region: CATRGGQGNVEQYV. CDR3 coding DNA: TGTGCCACAAGGGGTGGGCAGGGGAACGTCGAGCAGTACGTC.

This chain joins TRBV9 and TRBJ2-3, with 8 bases matching TRBD2. The germline gives CDR1 SGDLS, CDR2 YYNGEE. V dropped 3 bases and J dropped 3; count of bases not matched to a gene: 3. The CDR3 loop spans 14 amino acids. For the CDR3, the DNA is TGTGCCAGCAGCGACCCGGGGGGGACAGATACGCAGTATTTT. Translating gives CASSDPGGTDTQYF.

This clone was seen more than once but under ten times. V is TRBV4-1 and J is TRBJ2-7; TRBD2 matches at 9 bases. CDR1 is MGHRA, CDR2 YSYEKL, per germline. With 4 bases clipped from V and 2 bases from J, the junction kept 3 bases outside the gene matches. The CDR3 is 14 amino acids. The CDR3 sequence: CASSRAGGPYEQYF. The CDR3 nucleotides read TGCGCCAGCAGCCGGGCGGGAGGGCCCTACGAGCAGTACTTC.

The chain combines TRBV24-1 with TRBJ2-1; the D gene is possibly TRBD2 (5 bases). The CDR3 extends over 16 amino acids. Trimming took 2 bases from V and 5 from J, leaving 15 bases between them. The germline V gene has CDR1 KGHDR and CDR2 SFDVKD. CDR3 loop: CATSDYFSGSHNEQFF. The CDR3 nucleotides are TGTGCCACCAGTGATTATTTTTCGGGATCGCACAATGAGCAGTTCTTC.

The CDR3 sequence: CASSPRSGAAQPQHF. Written as DNA, the CDR3 is TGTGCCAGCTCACCACGATCAGGGGCGGCTCAGCCCCAGCATTTT. The chain recombines TRBV18 with TRBJ1-5; D might be TRBD1 (6 bases). V lost 1 base to trimming and J lost 6 bases, with 13 bases between them. Germline loops: CDR1 KGHSH, CDR2 LQKENI. The CDR3 is 15 amino acids.

This clone has just a few counts. The rearrangement links TRBV19 to TRBJ2-1; perhaps TRBD1 as D (5 bases). The CDR3 contains 15 residues. Germline lookup yields CDR1 LNHDA and CDR2 SQIVND (reference sequence). V was trimmed by 5 bases and J by 9 bases, leaving 20 bases between them. CDR3 nucleotides: TGTGCCAGTAGTCTACACCCTGGGGCGCCGCGTGAGCAGTTCTTC. Its protein product is CASSLHPGAPREQFF.

This clone showed up just a few times. The chain carries TRBV28 and TRBJ1-4; D gene ambiguous. CDR1 is MDHEN and CDR2 is SYDVKM in the germline V gene. This CDR3 has 13 residues. V gave up 7 bases and J gave up 8 bases, with 14 bases separating them. This CDR3 is CASKPAAREKLFF. The CDR3, as DNA: TGTGCCAGCAAGCCCGCGGCTCGGGAAAAACTGTTTTTT.